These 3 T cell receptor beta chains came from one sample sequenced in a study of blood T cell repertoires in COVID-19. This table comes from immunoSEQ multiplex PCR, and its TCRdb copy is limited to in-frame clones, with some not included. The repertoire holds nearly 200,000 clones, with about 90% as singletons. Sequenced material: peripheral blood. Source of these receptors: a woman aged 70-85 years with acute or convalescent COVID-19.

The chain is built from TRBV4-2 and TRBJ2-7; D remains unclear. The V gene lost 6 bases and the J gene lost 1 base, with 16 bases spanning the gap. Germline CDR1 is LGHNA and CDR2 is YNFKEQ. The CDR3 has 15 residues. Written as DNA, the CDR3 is TGTGCCAGCAGTCCCGTTTTTGAGGCTTCCTACGAGCAGTACTTC. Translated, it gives CASSPVFEASYEQYF.

DNA of the CDR3: TGTGCCAGCAGCCGGGACAGGGAGAAAGATACGCAGTATTTT. This codes for CASSRDREKDTQYF. This chain connects TRBV21-1 to TRBJ2-3; the D call in the table, TRBD1, was not verified against the DNA. TRBV21-1 is noted as a pseudogene. The CDR3 runs 14 residues.

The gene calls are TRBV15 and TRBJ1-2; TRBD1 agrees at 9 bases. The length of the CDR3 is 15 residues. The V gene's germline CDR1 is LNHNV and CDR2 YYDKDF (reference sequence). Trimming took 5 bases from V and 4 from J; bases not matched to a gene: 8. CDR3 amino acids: CATSRGQGRFYGYTF. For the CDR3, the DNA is TGTGCCACCAGCCGTGGACAGGGGAGATTCTATGGCTACACCTTC.